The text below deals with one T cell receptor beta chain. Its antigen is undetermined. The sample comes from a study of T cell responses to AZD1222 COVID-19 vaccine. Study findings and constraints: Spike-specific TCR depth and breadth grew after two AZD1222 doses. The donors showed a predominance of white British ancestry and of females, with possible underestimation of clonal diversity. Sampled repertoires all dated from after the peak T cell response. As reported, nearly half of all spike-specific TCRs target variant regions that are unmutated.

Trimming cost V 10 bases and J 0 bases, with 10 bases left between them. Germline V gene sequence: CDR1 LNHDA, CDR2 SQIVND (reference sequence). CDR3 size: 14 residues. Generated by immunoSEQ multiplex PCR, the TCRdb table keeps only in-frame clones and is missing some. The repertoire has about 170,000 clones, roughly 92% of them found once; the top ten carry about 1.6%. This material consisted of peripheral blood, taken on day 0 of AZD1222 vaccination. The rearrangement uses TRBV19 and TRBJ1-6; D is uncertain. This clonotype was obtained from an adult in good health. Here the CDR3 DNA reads TGTGCCACCACGCGGGGCTCCTATAATTCACCCCTCCACTTT. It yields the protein CATTRGSYNSPLHF. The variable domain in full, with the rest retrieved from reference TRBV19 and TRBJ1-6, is DGGITQSPKYLFRKEGQNVTLSCEQNLNHDAMYWYRQDPGQGLRLIYYSQIVNDFQKGDIAEGYSVSREKKESFPLTVTSAQKNPTAFYLCATTRGSYNSPLHFGNGTRLTVT.